This entry lists 32 T cell receptor beta chains sequenced from one sample in a study of blood T cell repertoires in COVID-19. Profiling relied on immunoSEQ multiplex PCR, and the TCRdb table lists in-frame clones only, not all of them. The data hold about 57,000 clones, with 82% observed a single time. The sample was peripheral blood. Every receptor here comes from a woman older than 75 with acute or convalescent COVID-19.

CDR3 nucleotides: TGTGCCAGCAGTGTGGAGGGCTTGAACACTGAAGCTTTCTTT. Translation gives CASSVEGLNTEAFF. This chain uses TRBV2 with TRBJ1-1; no clear D gene. Trimming left V 4 bases short and J 0 bases short, with 9 bases between. The CDR3 is 14 residues long. From germline, CDR1 is SNHLY and CDR2 FYNNEI.

The chain has TRBV7-6 and TRBJ1-1; 9 nucleotides align to TRBD1. V shed 5 bases and J 0 bases; nucleotides not matched to a gene: 4. The germline gives CDR1 SGHVS, CDR2 FNYEAQ. The CDR3 length is 15 residues. The CDR3 nucleotides read TGTGCCAGCAGCGCGGACAGGGGCATGAACACTGAAGCTTTCTTT. It is translated as CASSADRGMNTEAFF.

This clone appeared once. The V and J genes are TRBV27 and TRBJ1-6; 8 nucleotides align to TRBD1. The V gene end was trimmed by 5 bases and the J gene end by 0 bases; junction bases not matched to a gene: 12. The CDR3 is 19 amino acids. Germline V gives CDR1 MNHEY, CDR2 SMNVEV (reference sequence). The CDR3 DNA reads as TGTGCCAGCAGTACGACAGGGGCCTTACCGAGCTCCTATAATTCACCCCTCCACTTT. As protein: CASSTTGALPSSYNSPLHF.

This clone was recorded once. This chain connects TRBV5-1 to TRBJ2-1, with TRBD2 identical over 11 bases. CDR3 length: 15 amino acids. V trimming: 4 bases; J trimming: 10 bases; junction bases outside the gene matches: 10. The germline gives CDR1 SGHRS, CDR2 YFSETQ. The CDR3 sequence is CASSPIAGGQEEQFF. CDR3 coding DNA: TGCGCCAGCAGCCCCATAGCGGGGGGGCAGGAGGAGCAGTTCTTC.

This clone was found once. The gene calls are TRBV10-3 and TRBJ1-5; unclear D gene. Deletions cut 0 bases from V and 0 bases from J, with 6 bases between. CDR1 is ENHRY, CDR2 SYGVKD, per germline. The CDR3 is 15 amino acids. The CDR3 nucleotides read TGTGCCATCAGTGAGTCCGGGTTTAGCAATCAGCCCCAGCATTTT. This translates into CAISESGFSNQPQHF.

V usage is TRBV11-2 and J usage is TRBJ2-6; 8 bases are shared with TRBD1. CDR3 length equals 18 residues. The germline gives CDR1 SGHAT, CDR2 FQNNGV. The ends lost 0 bases at V and 1 base at J; junction bases unmatched: 5. This CDR3 reads CASSLDIQGASGANVLTF. The DNA for the CDR3 is TGTGCCAGCAGCTTAGATATTCAGGGGGCATCTGGGGCCAACGTCCTGACTTTC.

V usage is TRBV18 and J usage is TRBJ2-2, with D maybe TRBD1 (6 bases). The germline CDR1 and CDR2 sequences are KGHSH and LQKENI. Trimming left V 2 bases short and J 6 bases short, with 13 bases between. The CDR3 loop spans 15 amino acids. CDR3 in amino acids: CASSPSIGQSGELFF. For the CDR3, the DNA is TGTGCCAGCTCACCATCCATAGGACAGTCCGGGGAGCTGTTTTTT.

This clone showed up just once. The J gene is TRBJ1-1, the V gene TRBV2; D is uncertain. The CDR3 has 13 amino acids. CDR1 and CDR2 from the germline V gene are SNHLY and FYNNEI. Trimming took 6 bases from V and 0 from J, leaving 8 bases between them. This CDR3 reads CASRLTLNTEAFF. The CDR3 DNA follows: TGTGCCAGCAGGTTAACATTGAACACTGAAGCTTTCTTT.

This chain joins TRBV5-1 and TRBJ2-2; 8 bases agree with TRBD1. Germline loops: CDR1 SGHRS, CDR2 YFSETQ. J gave up 5 bases and V 0 bases, and 12 bases lay outside the gene matches. This CDR3 region has 18 residues. The CDR3 region is CASSLAGTGGIGTGELFF. The CDR3 DNA is TGCGCCAGCAGCTTGGCTGGTACAGGGGGAATTGGGACCGGGGAGCTGTTTTTT.

This chain uses TRBV5-1 with TRBJ2-2, with D perhaps TRBD1 (6 bases). The CDR3 length is 14 residues. Deletions cut 4 bases from V and 1 base from J, with 8 bases between. Germline V gene data show CDR1 as SGHRS and CDR2 as YFSETQ. CDR3 bases: TGCGCCAGCAGCCGGACAGAGAACACCGGGGAGCTGTTTTTT. Protein sequence: CASSRTENTGELFF.

V and J are TRBV3-1 (or the pseudogene TRBV3-2) and TRBJ2-2; a possible D gene is TRBD1 (6 bases). The CDR3 is made up of 12 amino acids. The V and J ends lost 5 bases and 8 bases respectively, with 9 bases between them. Germline assignment: CDR1 LGHDT and CDR2 YNNKEL (reference sequence). The CDR3 region has the DNA TGTGCCAGCAGCTACAGGGCTGGGGAGCTGTTTTTT. Its translation: CASSYRAGELFF.

The rearrangement uses TRBV2 and TRBJ2-1, with 9 nucleotides matching TRBD2. The trim removed 5 bases at V and 1 base at J, leaving 3 bases unmatched. CDR3 size: 15 residues. Germline assignment: CDR1 SNHLY and CDR2 FYNNEI. Here the CDR3 DNA reads TGTGCCAGCAGTAATAGCGGGAGATCCTACAATGAGCAGTTCTTC. Encoded protein: CASSNSGRSYNEQFF.

The chain employs TRBV11-3 and TRBJ2-2; D is perhaps TRBD1 (5 bases). CDR1 and CDR2 (germline): SGHNT, YENEEA. Trimming took off 5 bases at V and 5 bases at J, with 9 bases between the two ends. There are 13 residues in the CDR3. The CDR3 DNA sequence: TGTGCCAGCAGCCCAAGGGGAACCGGGGAGCTGTTTTTT. Amino acids: CASSPRGTGELFF.

The rearrangement joins TRBV3-1 (or the pseudogene TRBV3-2) to TRBJ1-6, with no clear D. The V gene lost 2 bases and the J gene lost 10 bases, with 9 bases spanning the gap. This CDR3 has 13 amino acids. Germline V gene lookup returns CDR1 LGHDT and CDR2 YNNKEL (reference sequence). The CDR3 coding sequence is TGTGCCAGCAGCCAAATGTCACAGTCACCCCTCCACTTT. Translation gives CASSQMSQSPLHF.

The rearrangement joins TRBV20-1 to TRBJ1-2, with a possible D match to TRBD1 (5 bases). Per germline, CDR1 DFQATT and CDR2 SNEGSKA (reference sequence). This CDR3 is 11 amino acids long. This CDR3 is CGGTANYGYTF. As DNA, the CDR3 is TGCGGGGGGACGGCTAACTATGGCTACACCTTC.

The chain recombines TRBV9 with TRBJ2-2, with D perhaps TRBD2 (6 bases). The CDR3 covers 16 residues. V lost 4 bases, J lost 3 bases, and 16 bases lay in between. CDR1 and CDR2 from the germline V gene are SGDLS and YYNGEE. As DNA, the CDR3 is TGTGCCAGCAGCACTATCCAGGACTACCACACCGGGGAGCTGTTTTTT. Residues: CASSTIQDYHTGELFF.

V is TRBV7-8 and J is TRBJ2-5; 10 bases fit TRBD1. Trimming cost V 0 bases and J 3 bases; bases outside gene matches: 13. The CDR3 extends over 19 amino acids. Germline V gene sequence: CDR1 SGHVS, CDR2 FQNEAQ. The CDR3 nucleotides are TGTGCCAGCAGCTTAGCGCTGGGGACAGGGGTTGAAAGAGAAGAGACCCAGTACTTC. This codes for CASSLALGTGVEREETQYF.

This chain links TRBV7-9 with TRBJ2-5; possible D gene TRBD2, 6 bases. Per germline, CDR1 SEHNR and CDR2 FQNEAQ (reference sequence). The CDR3 covers 15 residues. V lost 3 bases to trimming and J lost 4 bases, with 15 bases between them. The CDR3 is CASSLDRGMGETQYF. CDR3 coding DNA: TGTGCCAGCAGCTTGGACCGGGGGATGGGAGAGACCCAGTACTTC.

The V call is TRBV19, the J call TRBJ2-6, with a weak D call TRBD1 (6 bases). The germline V gene encodes CDR1 LNHDA and CDR2 SQIVND (reference sequence). CDR3 size: 16 residues. V lost 3 bases and J lost 0, with 9 bases in between. The DNA for the CDR3 is TGTGCCAGTAGTATGCTAGGGGGCTCTGGGGCCAACGTCCTGACTTTC. Translating it yields CASSMLGGSGANVLTF.

This clone was detected a few times. The chain couples TRBV16 to TRBJ1-2; tentatively, D is TRBD1 (6 bases). This CDR3 comprises 14 residues. Germline values: CDR1 KGHSY, CDR2 FQNENV. The V end lost 0 bases, the J end lost 7 bases, and 12 bases lay between the germline ends. This chain's CDR3 is CASSQSYREGGYTF. CDR3 nucleotides: TGTGCCAGCAGCCAATCGTACAGGGAGGGTGGCTACACCTTC.

The rearrangement uses TRBV7-9 and TRBJ2-1; D is possibly TRBD1 (5 bases). Looked up from germline, CDR1 is SEHNR and CDR2 is FQNEAQ (reference sequence). The V and J ends lost 8 bases and 4 bases respectively, with 9 bases between them. This CDR3 contains 12 residues. Written as DNA, the CDR3 is TGTGCCAGCTGGGGCGGATACAATGAGCAGTTCTTC. Encoded protein: CASWGGYNEQFF. Supplemented by reference TRBV7-9 and TRBJ2-1, the full variable domain reads DTGVSQNPRHKITKRGQNVTFRCDPISEHNRLYWYRQTLGQGPEFLTYFQNEAQLEKSRLLSDRFSAERPKGSFSTLEIQRTEQGDSAMYLCASWGGYNEQFFGPGTRLTVL.

The CDR3 loop reads CAWSRQVYEQYF. DNA of the CDR3: TGTGCCTGGAGCAGACAAGTCTACGAGCAGTACTTC. J is TRBJ2-7 and V is TRBV30, with D hard to call. Germline CDR1 is GTSNPN and CDR2 is SVGIG (reference sequence). Trimming removed 3 bases from V and 3 bases from J, with 9 bases in between. CDR3 length: 12 residues.

This clone was seen at least ten times. J is TRBJ1-1 and V is TRBV11-2, with 8 bases that match TRBD1. Germline lookup yields CDR1 SGHAT and CDR2 FQNNGV. The trim removed 0 bases at V and 7 bases at J, leaving 10 bases unmatched. The CDR3 extends over 16 amino acids. The CDR3, as DNA: TGTGCCAGCAGCTTAGATCTGGCAGGGGGCGCGGGTGAAGCTTTCTTT. Translation gives CASSLDLAGGAGEAFF.

CDR3 nucleotide sequence: TGCGCCAGCAGCTTGGGGGGGGGTCAGCCCCAGCATTTT. Encoded protein: CASSLGGGQPQHF. V usage is TRBV5-1 and J usage is TRBJ1-5, with D possibly matching TRBD1 (5 bases). Germline V gene lookup returns CDR1 SGHRS and CDR2 YFSETQ. This CDR3 spans 13 amino acids. Trimming stripped 0 bases from V and 6 bases from J, with 7 bases between.

This clone was found a few times. The J gene is TRBJ1-5, the V gene TRBV5-8, with TRBD1 matching 8 bases. The CDR3 consists of 14 residues. V shed 0 bases, J shed 9 bases, and the junction held 5 bases outside the gene matches. CDR1 SGHTS and CDR2 YDEGEE come from the germline V gene. The DNA for the CDR3 is TGTGCCAGCAGCTTGGGTCCGGGGACAGGGCCCCAGCATTTT. Its protein product is CASSLGPGTGPQHF.

The CDR3 coding sequence is TGTGCCAGCAGCTTTCTTAGCGGGGGGGCGACAGATACGCAGTATTTT. Residues: CASSFLSGGATDTQYF. This chain connects TRBV7-8 to TRBJ2-3; 11 bases map to TRBD2. Trimming took 3 bases from V and 3 from J; bases not matched to a gene: 5. The CDR3 covers 16 residues. The germline gives CDR1 SGHVS, CDR2 FQNEAQ.

The V and J genes are TRBV5-1 and TRBJ2-5; 7 positions agree with TRBD2. CDR1 and CDR2 (germline): SGHRS, YFSETQ. After removal of 0 bases from V and 5 bases from J, the junction contained 10 bases not matched to a gene. The CDR3 is made up of 16 amino acids. The CDR3 region has the DNA TGCGCCAGCAGCTTGGAACCCCGCGGGGGTCGGGAGACCCAGTACTTC. Translation: CASSLEPRGGRETQYF.

The CDR3 coding sequence is TGTGCCAGCAGCCCGAATCGACAGGGAAACACCATATATTTT. Amino acid sequence: CASSPNRQGNTIYF. This rearrangement joins TRBV3-1 (or the pseudogene TRBV3-2) to TRBJ1-3; a possible D gene is TRBD1 (5 bases). The CDR3 consists of 14 residues. The ends were cut back, 4 bases at V and 4 bases at J, with 11 bases in the middle. Germline V gene sequence: CDR1 LGHDT, CDR2 YNNKEL (reference sequence).

V gene TRBV6-5 combines with J gene TRBJ2-3; possibly TRBD2 for D (6 bases). The CDR3 has 15 amino acids. The V end lost 2 bases, the J end lost 0 bases, and 9 bases lay between the germline ends. CDR1 is MNHEY and CDR2 is SVGAGI in the germline V gene. The DNA for the CDR3 is TGTGCCAGCAGTTACGGGGGAGGCAGCACAGATACGCAGTATTTT. Amino acids: CASSYGGGSTDTQYF.

V gene TRBV29-1 combines with J gene TRBJ2-2; TRBD2 matches 7 bases. Looked up from germline, CDR1 is SQVTM and CDR2 is ANQGSEA. This CDR3 spans 15 amino acids. V gave up 6 bases and J gave up 3 bases; unmatched junction bases: 10. As DNA, the CDR3 is TGCAGCGTCACATCGGGGGGTCTTGACACCGGGGAGCTGTTTTTT. Translating it yields CSVTSGGLDTGELFF.

The J gene is TRBJ2-1, the V gene TRBV30; TRBD1 might be the D (5 bases). The CDR3 is made up of 13 amino acids. Germline V gene data show CDR1 as GTSNPN and CDR2 as SVGIG (reference sequence). Trimming pared 2 bases from V and 9 bases from J, leaving 14 bases between. CDR3 region: CAWSQVRGGEQFF. The CDR3 nucleotides are TGTGCCTGGAGTCAAGTTAGGGGTGGTGAGCAGTTCTTC.

This clone was seen a single time. The genes are TRBV28 and TRBJ2-7, with 9 bases fitting TRBD1. CDR3 length equals 15 residues. Germline CDR1 MDHEN, CDR2 SYDVKM. Germline trimming cut 4 bases from V and 4 bases from J; bases unmatched to any gene: 8. CDR3 bases: TGTGCCAGCAGTTCCGCCGGGACAGGGTTGTACGAGCAGTACTTC. Its protein product is CASSSAGTGLYEQYF. Full variable domain (outside the CDR3, taken from reference TRBV28 and TRBJ2-7): DVKVTQSSRYLVKRTGEKVFLECVQDMDHENMFWYRQDPGLGLRLIYFSYDVKMKEKGDIPEGYSVSREKKERFSLILESASTNQTSMYLCASSSAGTGLYEQYFGPGTRLTVT.